These T cell receptor beta chains were read from a single sample in a study of T cells in localized non-small cell lung cancer. Repertoires were generated with immunoSEQ multiplex PCR, while TCRdb's copy carries only in-frame clones and drops some. The repertoire holds over 10,000 clones, with roughly 30% as singletons. The sequencing used lung tumor tissue, collected before any cancer treatment. The receptors shown here come from a female donor of 60 years or more with stage I lung adenocarcinoma. The CDR3 runs from the conserved cysteine through the conserved F or W. Fields, in order: clone size, D gene, V gene, J gene, CDR3 protein, CDR3 DNA. The D gene is left open where the match is weak. Clone size, where shown, is once, few, many, or a class for clones that have expanded.

>NA|TRBD1|TRBV23-1|TRBJ2-2
CASSPSPPTGKGNTGELFF
TGCGCCAGCAGTCCCTCCCCCCCGACAGGGAAGGGTAACACCGGGGAGCTGTTTTTT
>NA|TRBD1|TRBV29-1|TRBJ1-2
CSDTGTVSSNYGYTF
TGCAGCGACACTGGGACAGTATCATCTAACTATGGCTACACCTTC
>many|TRBD1|TRBV11-3|TRBJ2-7
CASSSAGTGGYEQYF
TGTGCCAGCAGCTCCGCGGGGACAGGGGGCTACGAGCAGTACTTC
>medium-sized|TRBD1|TRBV11-3|TRBJ2-6
CASTLTGTGANVLTF
TGTGCCAGCACCTTGACAGGGACTGGGGCCAACGTCCTGACTTTC
>NA|NA|TRBV1|TRBJ1-4
CASSQARGTTNEKLFF
TGCGCCAGCAGCCAAGCCAGGGGGACAACTAATGAAAAACTGTTTTTT
>NA|NA|TRBV19|TRBJ1-5
CASSTRSAGRQPQHF
TGTGCCAGTAGTACAAGATCGGCAGGGAGGCAGCCCCAGCATTTT
>NA|TRBD2|TRBV18|TRBJ2-1
CASSPNLIIGRTSPNNEQFF
TGTGCCAGCTCACCCAATCTCATCATCGGCAGGACTAGCCCCAACAATGAGCAGTTCTTC
>NA|TRBD1|TRBV9|TRBJ2-2
CASSVGQGNTGELFF
TGTGCCAGCAGTGTGGGACAGGGGAACACCGGGGAGCTGTTTTTT
>NA|NA|TRBV6-8|TRBJ2-7
CASTPPGEPYEQYF
TGTGCCAGCACCCCCCCAGGGGAGCCCTACGAGCAGTACTTC
>NA|TRBD1|TRBV10-2|TRBJ1-1
CASSATGAKTEAFF
TGCGCCAGCAGTGCGACAGGGGCCAAGACTGAAGCTTTCTTT
>NA|NA|TRBV28|TRBJ1-3
CASSFVGLGNTIYF
TGTGCCAGCAGTTTTGTGGGACTTGGAAACACCATATATTTT
>few|TRBD2|TRBV23-1|TRBJ2-1
CASSQVSSGRFLEQFF
TGCGCCAGCAGCCAAGTATCCAGCGGGAGATTCCTTGAGCAGTTCTTC
>NA|NA|TRBV5-1|TRBJ2-2
CASSLDGVGGELFF
TGCGCCAGCAGCTTAGACGGGGTTGGCGGGGAGCTGTTTTTT
>few|NA|TRBV9|TRBJ2-7
CASSVEARLGYEQYF
TGTGCCAGCAGCGTTGAGGCTAGATTGGGCTACGAGCAGTACTTC
>NA|NA|TRBV6-7|TRBJ1-1
CASSFDIEAFF
TGTGCCAGCAGTTTCGACATCGAAGCTTTCTTT
>few|NA|TRBV11-3|TRBJ2-1
CASSLGWRPRSYNEQFF
TGTGCCAGCAGCTTAGGGTGGCGGCCACGCTCCTACAATGAGCAGTTCTTC